This T cell receptor beta chain was recovered during a study of beta chain features in type 1 diabetes. Study-level points and caveats: Significant though moderate, a shortening of TCRB CDR3s appeared in all four CD4+ subsets of Type 1 diabetes patients.

CDR3 length: 13 residues. Between the trimmed V and J ends, which lost 3 bases and 8 bases, there was a span of 14 bases. Germline CDR1 SGDLS, CDR2 YYNGEE. All of the isolated RNA was reverse transcribed, so expressed TCRB transcripts were sequenced. Data came from immunoSEQ multiplex PCR; TCRdb stores just in-frame clones and leaves some out. This repertoire shows 680,000 or so clones, 13% found once; its top ten account for 0.022%. To note about this clone: Its antigen is undetermined.

It was one heparinised blood draw, averaging about 120 mL, that each donor gave. Source material: naive CD4+ T cells from blood. V usage is TRBV9 and J usage is TRBJ1-2, with D possibly TRBD1 on 5 matching bases. The receptor's source is a man younger than 30 with type 1 diabetes. The CDR3 reads CASSATGPIGYTF. The CDR3 bases are TGTGCCAGCAGCGCAACGGGACCTATCGGCTACACCTTC.